The table lists the clone carrying this T cell receptor beta chain with a few counts. Its antigen is as yet unknown. The sample belongs to a study of regulatory T cells in long-lasting Graves disease. This sample's time point: newly diagnosed GD, antithyroid drugs for less than 3 months. The TCR library was prepared using RNA isolated from PBMCs. CDR3-region Arm-PCR and iRepertoire HTBI primers produced the TCR beta libraries. MiXCR was run by TCRdb on the multiplex PCR reads, yielding one entry per CDR3 protein. The sample carries some 460,000 distinct CDR3 sequences, 15% to 20% recorded once. The study's findings and limits: TRBV28 was favored in persistent disease, as were TRBJ1-2 and TRBJ2-5.

This CDR3 comprises 13 residues. Germline V CDR1 and CDR2: SNHLY, FYNNEI. The V gene end was trimmed by 5 bases and the J gene end by 9 bases; junction bases not matched to a gene: 7. A further study also used this sample, focusing on T cells in Graves' hyperthyroidism and ophthalmopathy.

The chain carries TRBV2 and TRBJ1-2, with 9 nucleotides matching TRBD1. Material: peripheral blood mononuclear cells (PBMCs), obtained at new diagnosis, from a patient treated with antithyroid drugs. The TCR originated in a man aged 35-49 years with Graves disease. The CDR3 DNA reads TGTGCCAGCAGTCAGGGGACAGGGTATCGCTACACCTTC. Translated, it gives CASSQGTGYRYTF.